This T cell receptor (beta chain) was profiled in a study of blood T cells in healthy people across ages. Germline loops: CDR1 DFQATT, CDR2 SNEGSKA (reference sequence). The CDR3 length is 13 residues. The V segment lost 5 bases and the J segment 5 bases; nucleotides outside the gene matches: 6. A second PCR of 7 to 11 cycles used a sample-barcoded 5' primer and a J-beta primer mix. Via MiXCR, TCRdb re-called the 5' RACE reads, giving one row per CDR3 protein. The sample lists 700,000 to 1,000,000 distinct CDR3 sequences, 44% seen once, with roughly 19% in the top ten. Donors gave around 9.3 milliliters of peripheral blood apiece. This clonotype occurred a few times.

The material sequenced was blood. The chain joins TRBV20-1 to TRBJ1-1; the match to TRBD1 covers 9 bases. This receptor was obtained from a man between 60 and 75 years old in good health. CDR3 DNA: TGCAGTGCTGGCTGGACAGGGGTTACTGAAGCTTTCTTT. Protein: CSAGWTGVTEAFF.